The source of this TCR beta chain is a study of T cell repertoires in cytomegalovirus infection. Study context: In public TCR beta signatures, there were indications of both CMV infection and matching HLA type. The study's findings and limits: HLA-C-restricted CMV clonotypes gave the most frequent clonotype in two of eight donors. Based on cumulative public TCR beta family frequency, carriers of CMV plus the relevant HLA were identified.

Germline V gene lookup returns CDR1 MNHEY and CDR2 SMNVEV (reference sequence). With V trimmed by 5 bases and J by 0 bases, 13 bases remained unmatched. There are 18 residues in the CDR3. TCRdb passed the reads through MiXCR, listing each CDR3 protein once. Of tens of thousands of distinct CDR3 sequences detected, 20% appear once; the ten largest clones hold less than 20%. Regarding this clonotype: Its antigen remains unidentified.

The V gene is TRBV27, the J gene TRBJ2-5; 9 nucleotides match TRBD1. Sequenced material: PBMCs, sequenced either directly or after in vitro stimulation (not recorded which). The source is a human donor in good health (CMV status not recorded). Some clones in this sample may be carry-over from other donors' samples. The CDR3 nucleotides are TGTGCCAGCAGTAGCCGGGACAGGGTCCCCAACAACCAAGAGACCCAGTACTTC. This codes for CASSSRDRVPNNQETQYF.